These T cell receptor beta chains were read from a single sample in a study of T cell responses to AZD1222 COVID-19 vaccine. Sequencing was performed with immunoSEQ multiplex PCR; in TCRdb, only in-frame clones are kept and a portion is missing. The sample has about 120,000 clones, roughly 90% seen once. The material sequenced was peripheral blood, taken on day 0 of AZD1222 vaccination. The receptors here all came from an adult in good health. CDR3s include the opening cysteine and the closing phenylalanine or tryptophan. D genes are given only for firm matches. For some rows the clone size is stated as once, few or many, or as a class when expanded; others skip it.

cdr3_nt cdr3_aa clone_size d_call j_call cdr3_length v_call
TGTGCCAGCAGCTCCTCTAGCGGGAGGTCCACCGGGGAGCTGTTTTTT CASSSSSGRSTGELFF NA TRBD2 TRBJ2-2 16 TRBV7-2
TGTGCCAGCAGCCGGGGGGGTAGGGCTGGGGAAAAACTGTTTTTT CASSRGGRAGEKLFF NA NA TRBJ1-4 15 TRBV4-2
TGTGCCAGCAGTGTCAGGGGTAGAGGCACTGAAGCTTTCTTT CASSVRGRGTEAFF NA NA TRBJ1-1 14 TRBV11-2
TGTGCCAGCAGCGCGGAATCCCTAAAGTCAAACATTCAGTACTTC CASSAESLKSNIQYF NA NA TRBJ2-4 15 TRBV7-2
TGTGCCAGCAGGCCTGGACTAGCGGGGGCGCCTGGGCGGGAGACCCAGTACTTC CASRPGLAGAPGRETQYF NA TRBD2 TRBJ2-5 18 TRBV28
TGTGCCAGCAGCGTAGGTAGCGGGAGGGAATCCTACGAGCAGTACTTC CASSVGSGRESYEQYF few TRBD2 TRBJ2-7 16 TRBV9
TGTGCCAGTAGTATAGATACAGCGGGGGTATACAATGAGCAGTTCTTC CASSIDTAGVYNEQFF NA TRBD2 TRBJ2-1 16 TRBV19
TGTGCCAGCAGCTTAGATAGCGGGGGGAACAATGAGCAGTTCTTC CASSLDSGGNNEQFF NA TRBD2 TRBJ2-1 15 TRBV11-3
TGTGCCAGCAGCCCTGGGACAGGGGGCGGTCTGCGCGGGACAGATACGCAGTATTTT CASSPGTGGGLRGTDTQYF NA TRBD1 TRBJ2-3 19 TRBV11-2
TGTGCCAGCAGCCAAGATACTAGCGGGAGAGGGCATGAGCAGTTCTTC CASSQDTSGRGHEQFF NA TRBD2 TRBJ2-1 16 TRBV4-2
TGTGCCTGGAGCGGCGGCGGGACCAGCTACGAGCAGTACTTC CAWSGGGTSYEQYF NA NA TRBJ2-7 14 TRBV30
TGTGCCAGCAGTTCATCGGGGTTCGCTCAGCCCCAGCATTTT CASSSSGFAQPQHF NA NA TRBJ1-5 14 TRBV27
TGTGCCAGCAGCCAACATCCCGGGTCGGAGACCCAGTACTTC CASSQHPGSETQYF once NA TRBJ2-5 14 TRBV3-1/TRBV3-2
TGTGCCAGCAGTTTGGGGGTCGGACCCTACGAGCAGTACTTC CASSLGVGPYEQYF NA NA TRBJ2-7 14 TRBV27
TGTGCCAGCAGCCTACAGGGTCGTGAGCAGTTCTTC CASSLQGREQFF NA NA TRBJ2-1 12 TRBV7-2
TGCGCCAGCAGCTGGACTAGCCTACCCCAAGAGACCCAGTACTTC CASSWTSLPQETQYF NA TRBD2 TRBJ2-5 15 TRBV5-1
TGTGCCAGCAAACCGGGACAGGGGATGGGACAGCCCCAGCATTTT CASKPGQGMGQPQHF NA TRBD1 TRBJ1-5 15 TRBV6-5
TGTGCCAGCAGTTTGGCGTTCCACACTGAAGCTTTCTTT CASSLAFHTEAFF NA NA TRBJ1-1 13 TRBV12-3/TRBV12-4
TGTGCCAGCACGGTGGAAACCGGGGAGCTGTTTTTT CASTVETGELFF NA NA TRBJ2-2 12 TRBV6-5
TGTGCCACCACCCGACAGGGAAGCACTGAAGCTTTCTTT CATTRQGSTEAFF NA TRBD1 TRBJ1-1 13 TRBV27
TGTGCCAGCAGTGACTTAGCGGCTGGGGAGCTGTTTTTT CASSDLAAGELFF NA NA TRBJ2-2 13 TRBV2
TGTGCCAGCAGCTTATTAAGGGGTAGCAATCAGCCCCAGCATTTT CASSLLRGSNQPQHF NA NA TRBJ1-5 15 TRBV7-8
TGTGCCTGGAGCCCAGCGGGCAATGAGCAGTTCTTC CAWSPAGNEQFF NA NA TRBJ2-1 12 TRBV30
TGTGCCAGCAGTTTCGGACCACTAACAAACCGACCTCCAATGTCTGGCTACACCTTC CASSFGPLTNRPPMSGYTF NA NA TRBJ1-2 19 TRBV28
TGTGCCAGCAGCTGGGGCCGGGGTTACACTGAAGCTTTCTTT CASSWGRGYTEAFF NA NA TRBJ1-1 14 TRBV11-3
TGTGCCAGCAGCTTAGGGCCGGGGGGGCTACAAGAGACCCAGTACTTC CASSLGPGGLQETQYF NA TRBD2 TRBJ2-5 16 TRBV7-8
TGTGCCAGCAGTTTAAGAGGATCTAATGAAAAACTGTTTTTT CASSLRGSNEKLFF NA NA TRBJ1-4 14 TRBV11-1
TGTGCCAGCAGCTTGGGTACGGGTTGGGTCAATGAGCAGTTCTTC CASSLGTGWVNEQFF NA NA TRBJ2-1 15 TRBV5-8
TGTGCCAGCTCACCAGACATGGGGGATTCACCCCTCCACTTT CASSPDMGDSPLHF few NA TRBJ1-6 14 TRBV18
TGCAGCGTTGGGTGGGGGAATGAAAAACTGTTTTTT CSVGWGNEKLFF NA NA TRBJ1-4 12 TRBV29-1
TGTGCCAGCAGCTTAGTGGGGGCGTTAGTTTGGGACATAAACACAGATACGCAGTATTTT CASSLVGALVWDINTDTQYF NA NA TRBJ2-3 20 TRBV7-8
TGTGCCACCAGTGATCCCAGGGGGGCCTTAGCAGATACGCAGTATTTT CATSDPRGALADTQYF NA NA TRBJ2-3 16 TRBV24-1
TGCAGCGTTGACAGCGGGGGGATATCCTACGAGCAGTACTTC CSVDSGGISYEQYF once TRBD2 TRBJ2-7 14 TRBV29-1
TGTGCCAGCAGCTTAGCGACAGGGGGACAGCCCCAGCATTTT CASSLATGGQPQHF NA TRBD1 TRBJ1-5 14 TRBV7-9
TGTGCCAGCAGCTCCCGGGCAGATACGCAGTATTTT CASSSRADTQYF NA NA TRBJ2-3 12 TRBV6-5
TGTGCCAGCTCACCGGGTCGGGACAACCTCCACTTT CASSPGRDNLHF NA NA TRBJ1-6 12 TRBV18
TGTGCCAGCAGTTTGTCGGCCCGGGTGACGGGCTACACCTTC CASSLSARVTGYTF NA NA TRBJ1-2 14 TRBV27
TGTGCCAGCAGGCAGCGGGGGGGGAACACCGGGGAGCTGTTTTTT CASRQRGGNTGELFF NA TRBD2 TRBJ2-2 15 TRBV3-1/TRBV3-2
TGTGCCAGCAGCCAAATGGTAGGGTTAAATCAGCCCCAGCATTTT CASSQMVGLNQPQHF NA NA TRBJ1-5 15 TRBV3-1/TRBV3-2
TGCGCCAGCAGCCAAGCCTCCTCTCTAGCCCTAGCAGGGGGAGATACGCAGTATTTT CASSQASSLALAGGDTQYF NA TRBD1 TRBJ2-3 19 TRBV4-1
TGTGCCAGCAGCTTTGGGGGGAACACTGAAGCTTTCTTT CASSFGGNTEAFF NA NA TRBJ1-1 13 TRBV7-9